The clone carrying this T cell receptor beta chain appeared a single time. Its antigen is as yet unknown. The data were taken from a study of cytomegalovirus exposure and HLA in healthy donors. Across the study: Per a later analysis, the roughly 670 first-cohort and some 130 validation repertoires shared one platform. Points from the study as a whole: The classifier was said to identify cytomegalovirus status with high specificity and sensitivity. Among TCR sequences, most were rare, though some public TCRs appeared in many donors. In vitro testing confirmed a few CMV-associated chains as specific for CMV antigens.

Clones were read by immunoSEQ multiplex PCR, and TCRdb kept only the in-frame ones, dropping some. There are fewer than 90,000 clones in the sample; about four fifths occur only once, and around 10% lies in the top ten. The V gene lost 0 bases and the J gene lost 1 base, with 16 bases spanning the gap. The CDR3 runs to 18 residues. Germline CDR1 is MNHNS and CDR2 is SASEGT. The sequence was collected from a young woman in good health and CMV-seropositive. The sample consisted of PBMCs. This chain links TRBV6-1 with TRBJ1-5; D possibly corresponds to TRBD1 (5 bases). This CDR3 is CASSEAAPRVGSNQPQHF. In DNA, the CDR3 is TGTGCCAGCAGTGAAGCCGCACCCAGGGTTGGGAGCAATCAGCCCCAGCATTTT.